This TCR beta chain stems from a study of Ad26.COV2.S vaccination and SARS-CoV-2 variants. For the study at large: The donor participated in the COV1001 trial, in its Ad26.COV2.S arm.

Treatment given: around 19 received Ad26.COV2.S at low or high dose, single or two shots; about 5 received placebo; per-sample allocation not given. The samples were gathered on day 63 after the first injection of vaccine or placebo. This table comes from immunoSEQ multiplex PCR, and its TCRdb copy is limited to in-frame clones, with some not included. The sample lists over 400,000 clones; roughly nine tenths were seen once. Trimming stripped 2 bases from V and 1 base from J, with 12 bases between. The germline V gene has CDR1 KGHSH and CDR2 LQKENI. CDR3 size: 16 residues. The J gene is TRBJ1-3, the V gene TRBV18; unclear D gene. The source was peripheral blood, collected in a trial of Ad26.COV2.S vaccine versus placebo. This clonotype originated in a person between 18 and 60 years old who received the Ad26.COV2.S COVID-19 vaccine or a placebo. The CDR3 reads CASSPVRVASGNTIYF. For the CDR3, the DNA is TGTGCCAGCTCACCAGTCCGGGTTGCTTCTGGAAACACCATATATTTT.